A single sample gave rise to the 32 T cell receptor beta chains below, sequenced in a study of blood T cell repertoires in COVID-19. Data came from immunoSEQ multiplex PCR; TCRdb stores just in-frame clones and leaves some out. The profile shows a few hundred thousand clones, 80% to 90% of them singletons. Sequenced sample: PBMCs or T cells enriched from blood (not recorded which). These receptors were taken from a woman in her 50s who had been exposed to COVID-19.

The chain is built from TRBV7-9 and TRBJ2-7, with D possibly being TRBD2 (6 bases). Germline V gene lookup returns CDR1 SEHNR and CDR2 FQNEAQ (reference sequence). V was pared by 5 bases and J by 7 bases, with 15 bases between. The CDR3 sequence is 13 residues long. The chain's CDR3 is CASSRRHGGEQYF. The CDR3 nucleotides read TGTGCCAGCAGCCGACGGCACGGAGGGGAGCAGTACTTC.

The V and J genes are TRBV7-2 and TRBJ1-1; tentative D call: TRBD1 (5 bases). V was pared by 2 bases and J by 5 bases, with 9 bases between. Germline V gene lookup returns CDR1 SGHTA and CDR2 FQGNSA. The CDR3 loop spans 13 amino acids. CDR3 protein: CASSLQGRTEAFF. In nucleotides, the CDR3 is TGTGCCAGCAGCTTACAGGGAAGAACTGAAGCTTTCTTT.

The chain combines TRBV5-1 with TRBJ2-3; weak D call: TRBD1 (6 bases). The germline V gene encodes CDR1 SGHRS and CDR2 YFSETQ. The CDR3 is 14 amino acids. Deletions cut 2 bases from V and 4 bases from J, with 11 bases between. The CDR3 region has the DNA TGCGCCAGCAGCTTTGGGCAGGGGCCAGATACGCAGTATTTT. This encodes CASSFGQGPDTQYF.

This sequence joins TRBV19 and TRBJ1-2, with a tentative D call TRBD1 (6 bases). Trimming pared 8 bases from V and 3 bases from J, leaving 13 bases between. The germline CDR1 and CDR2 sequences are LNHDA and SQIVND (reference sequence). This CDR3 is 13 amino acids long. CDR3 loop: CASDARGDYGYTF. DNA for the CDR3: TGTGCCAGTGACGCCAGGGGTGACTATGGCTACACCTTC.

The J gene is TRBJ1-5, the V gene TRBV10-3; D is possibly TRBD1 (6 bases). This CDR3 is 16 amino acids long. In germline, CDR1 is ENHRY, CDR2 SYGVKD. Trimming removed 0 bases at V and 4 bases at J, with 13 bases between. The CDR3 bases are TGTGCCATCAGTGAGTCTGGGACACAGGGTAATCAGCCCCAGCATTTT. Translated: CAISESGTQGNQPQHF.

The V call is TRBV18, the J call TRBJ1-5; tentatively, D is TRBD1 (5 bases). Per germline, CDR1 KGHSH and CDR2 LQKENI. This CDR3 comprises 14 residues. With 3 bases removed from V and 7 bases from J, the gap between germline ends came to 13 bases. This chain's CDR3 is CASSPTVSQQPQHF. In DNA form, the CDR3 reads TGTGCCAGCTCACCGACAGTCTCCCAACAGCCCCAGCATTTT.

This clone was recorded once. CDR3 region: CASRPGTLNYGYTF. The CDR3 region has the DNA TGTGCCAGCAGACCGGGGACTTTAAACTATGGCTACACCTTC. This chain joins TRBV7-2 and TRBJ1-2; D is possibly TRBD1 (5 bases). The CDR3 contains 14 residues. CDR1 is SGHTA and CDR2 is FQGNSA in the germline V gene. With 6 bases removed from V and 2 bases from J, the gap between germline ends came to 13 bases.

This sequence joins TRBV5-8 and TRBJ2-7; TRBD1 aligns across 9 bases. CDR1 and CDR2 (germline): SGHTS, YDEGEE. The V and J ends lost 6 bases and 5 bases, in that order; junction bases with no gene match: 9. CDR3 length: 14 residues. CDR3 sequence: CASNLGTGIDEQYF. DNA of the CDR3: TGTGCCAGCAATCTGGGGACAGGGATCGACGAGCAGTACTTC.

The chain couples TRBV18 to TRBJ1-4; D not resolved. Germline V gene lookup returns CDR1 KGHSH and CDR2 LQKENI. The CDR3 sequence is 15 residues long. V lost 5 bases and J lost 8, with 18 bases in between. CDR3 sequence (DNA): TGTGCCAGCTCAAAAACAGAGTCGCCTCGGGAAAAACTGTTTTTT. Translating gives CASSKTESPREKLFF. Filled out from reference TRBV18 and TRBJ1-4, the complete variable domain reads NAGVMQNPRHLVRRRGQEARLRCSPMKGHSHVYWYRQLPEEGLKFMVYLQKENIIDESGMPKERFSAEFPKEGPSILRIQQVVRGDSAAYFCASSKTESPREKLFFGSGTQLSVL.

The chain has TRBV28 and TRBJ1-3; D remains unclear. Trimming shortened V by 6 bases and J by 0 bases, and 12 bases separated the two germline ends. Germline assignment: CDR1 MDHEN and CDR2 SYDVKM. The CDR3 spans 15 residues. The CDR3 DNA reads TGTGCCAGCAGGTCCGTTCTGAGCTCTGGAAACACCATATATTTT. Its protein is CASRSVLSSGNTIYF.

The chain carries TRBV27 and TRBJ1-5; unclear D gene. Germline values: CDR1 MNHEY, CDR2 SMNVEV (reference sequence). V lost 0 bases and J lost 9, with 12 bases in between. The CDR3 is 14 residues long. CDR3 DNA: TGTGCCAGCAGTTTATCGGTGGAATCAGGGCCCCAGCATTTT. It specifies CASSLSVESGPQHF.

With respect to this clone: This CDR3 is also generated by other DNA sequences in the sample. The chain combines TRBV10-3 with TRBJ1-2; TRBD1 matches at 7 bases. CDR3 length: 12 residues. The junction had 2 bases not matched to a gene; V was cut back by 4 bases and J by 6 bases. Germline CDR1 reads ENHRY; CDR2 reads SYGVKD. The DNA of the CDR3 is TGTGCCATCAGTGGCACAGGGGATGGCTACACCTTC. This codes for CAISGTGDGYTF.

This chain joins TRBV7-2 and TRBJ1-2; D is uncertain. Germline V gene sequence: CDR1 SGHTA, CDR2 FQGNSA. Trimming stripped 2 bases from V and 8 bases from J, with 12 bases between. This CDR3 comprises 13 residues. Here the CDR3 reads CASSLTQAEGYTF. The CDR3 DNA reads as TGTGCCAGCAGCTTAACCCAAGCGGAGGGCTACACCTTC.

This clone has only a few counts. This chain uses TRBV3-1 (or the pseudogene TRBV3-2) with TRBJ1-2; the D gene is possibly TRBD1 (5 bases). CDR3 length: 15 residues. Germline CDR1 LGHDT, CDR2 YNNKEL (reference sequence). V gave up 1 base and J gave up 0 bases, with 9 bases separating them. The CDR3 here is CASSQGLTANYGYTF. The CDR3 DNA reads TGTGCCAGCAGCCAAGGATTGACAGCTAACTATGGCTACACCTTC.

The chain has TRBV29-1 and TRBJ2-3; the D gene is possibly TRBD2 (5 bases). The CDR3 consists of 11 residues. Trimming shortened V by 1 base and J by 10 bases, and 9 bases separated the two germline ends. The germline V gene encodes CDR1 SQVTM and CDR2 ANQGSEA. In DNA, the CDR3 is TGCAGCGTTGAAGGGGTCGGGGCGCAGTATTTT. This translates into CSVEGVGAQYF.

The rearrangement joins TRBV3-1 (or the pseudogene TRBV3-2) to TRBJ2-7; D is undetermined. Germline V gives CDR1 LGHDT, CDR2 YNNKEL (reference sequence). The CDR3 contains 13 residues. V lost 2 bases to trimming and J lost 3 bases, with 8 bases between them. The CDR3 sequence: CASSQSRNYEQYF. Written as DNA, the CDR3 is TGTGCCAGCAGCCAATCGAGAAACTACGAGCAGTACTTC.

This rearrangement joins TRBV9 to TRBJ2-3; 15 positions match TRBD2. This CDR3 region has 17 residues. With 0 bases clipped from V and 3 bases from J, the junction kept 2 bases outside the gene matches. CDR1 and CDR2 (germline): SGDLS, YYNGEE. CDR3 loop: CASSVAGTSGGTDTQYF. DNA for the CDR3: TGTGCCAGCAGCGTAGCCGGGACTAGCGGGGGGACAGATACGCAGTATTTT.

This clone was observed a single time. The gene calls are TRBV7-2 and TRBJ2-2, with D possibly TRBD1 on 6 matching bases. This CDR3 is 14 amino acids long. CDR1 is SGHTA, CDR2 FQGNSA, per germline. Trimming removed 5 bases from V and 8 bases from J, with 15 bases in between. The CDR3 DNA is TGTGCCAGCAGCCCCCAGGGGTTTTCGGGGGAGCTGTTTTTT. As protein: CASSPQGFSGELFF.

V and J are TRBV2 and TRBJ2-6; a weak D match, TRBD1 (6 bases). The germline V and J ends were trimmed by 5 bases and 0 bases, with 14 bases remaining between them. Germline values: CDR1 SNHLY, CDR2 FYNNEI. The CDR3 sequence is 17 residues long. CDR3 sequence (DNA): TGTGCCAGCAGTTTTAGGACAGCGTTCTCTGGGGCCAACGTCCTGACTTTC. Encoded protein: CASSFRTAFSGANVLTF. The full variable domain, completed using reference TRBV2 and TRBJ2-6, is EPEVTQTPSHQVTQMGQEVILRCVPISNHLYFYWYRQILGQKVEFLVSFYNNEISEKSEIFDDQFSVERPDGSNFTLKIRSTKLEDSAMYFCASSFRTAFSGANVLTFGAGSRLTVL.

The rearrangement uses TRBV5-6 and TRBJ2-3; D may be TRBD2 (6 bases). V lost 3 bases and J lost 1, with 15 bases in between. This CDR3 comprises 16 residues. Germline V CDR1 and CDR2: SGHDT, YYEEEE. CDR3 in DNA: TGTGCCAGCAGCTCAACCGGGACTTCCCGCACAGATACGCAGTATTTT. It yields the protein CASSSTGTSRTDTQYF.

The CDR3 loop is CASSIYPSYNEQFF. The CDR3 bases are TGTGCCAGTAGTATTTATCCCTCCTACAATGAGCAGTTCTTC. The genes are TRBV19 and TRBJ2-1; D is ambiguous. Germline CDR1 LNHDA, CDR2 SQIVND (reference sequence). CDR3 size: 14 residues. V lost 3 bases, J lost 0 bases, and 6 bases lay in between.

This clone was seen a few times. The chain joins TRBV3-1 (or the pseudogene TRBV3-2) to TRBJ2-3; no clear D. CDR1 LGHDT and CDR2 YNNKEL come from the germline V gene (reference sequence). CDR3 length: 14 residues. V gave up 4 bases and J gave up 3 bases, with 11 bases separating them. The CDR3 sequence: CASSPSPVTDTQYF. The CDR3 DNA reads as TGTGCCAGCAGCCCCTCCCCCGTGACAGATACGCAGTATTTT.

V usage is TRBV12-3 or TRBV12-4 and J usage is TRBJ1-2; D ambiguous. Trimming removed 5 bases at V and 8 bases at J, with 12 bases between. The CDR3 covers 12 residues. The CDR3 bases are TGTGCCAGCAGTCCTAACGTACCGGGCTACACCTTC. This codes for CASSPNVPGYTF.

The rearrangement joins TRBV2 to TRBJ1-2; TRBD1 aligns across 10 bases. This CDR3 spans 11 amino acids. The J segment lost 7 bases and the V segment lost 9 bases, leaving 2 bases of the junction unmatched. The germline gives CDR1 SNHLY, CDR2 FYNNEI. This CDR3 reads CARGQGIGYTF. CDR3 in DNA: TGTGCCAGGGGACAGGGGATTGGCTACACCTTC.

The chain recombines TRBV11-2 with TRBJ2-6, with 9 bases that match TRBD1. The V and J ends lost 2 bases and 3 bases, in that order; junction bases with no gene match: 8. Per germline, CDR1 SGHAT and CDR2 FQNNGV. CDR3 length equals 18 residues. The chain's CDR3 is CASSLWTGVPDGANVLTF. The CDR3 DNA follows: TGTGCCAGCAGCTTATGGACAGGGGTCCCCGATGGGGCCAACGTCCTGACTTTC.

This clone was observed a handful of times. This CDR3 is CASSPPQRSQNQETQYF. Here the CDR3 DNA reads TGTGCCAGCTCACCACCGCAGAGGAGCCAGAACCAAGAGACCCAGTACTTC. The chain carries TRBV18 and TRBJ2-5; no firm D call. Trimming stripped 0 bases from V and 0 bases from J, with 14 bases between. CDR3 length equals 17 residues. Germline V lookup: CDR1 KGHSH, CDR2 LQKENI.

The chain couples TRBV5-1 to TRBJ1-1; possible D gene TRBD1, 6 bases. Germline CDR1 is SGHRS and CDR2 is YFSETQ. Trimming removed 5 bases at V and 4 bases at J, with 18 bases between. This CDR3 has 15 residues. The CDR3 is CASRNATGLSTEAFF. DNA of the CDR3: TGCGCCAGCAGGAACGCCACAGGGTTAAGCACTGAAGCTTTCTTT.

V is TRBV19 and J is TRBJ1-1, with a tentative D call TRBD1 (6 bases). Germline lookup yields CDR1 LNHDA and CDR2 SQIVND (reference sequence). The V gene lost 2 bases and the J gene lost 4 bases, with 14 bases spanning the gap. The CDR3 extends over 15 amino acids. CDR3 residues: CASSIRGQSPTEAFF. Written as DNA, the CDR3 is TGTGCCAGTAGTATAAGAGGACAGAGCCCCACTGAAGCTTTCTTT.

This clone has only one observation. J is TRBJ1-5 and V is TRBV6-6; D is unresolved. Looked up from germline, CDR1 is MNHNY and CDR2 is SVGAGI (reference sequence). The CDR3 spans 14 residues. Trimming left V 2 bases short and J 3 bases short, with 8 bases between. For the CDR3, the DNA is TGTGCCAGCAGTTACCCAACAGTCAATCAGCCCCAGCATTTT. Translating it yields CASSYPTVNQPQHF.

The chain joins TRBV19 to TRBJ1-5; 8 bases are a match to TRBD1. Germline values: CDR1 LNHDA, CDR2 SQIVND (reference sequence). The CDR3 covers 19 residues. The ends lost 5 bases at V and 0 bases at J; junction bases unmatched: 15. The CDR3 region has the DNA TGTGCCAGTAGTGTTCCGGGACAGGAAGGGGTATATAGCAATCAGCCCCAGCATTTT. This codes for CASSVPGQEGVYSNQPQHF.

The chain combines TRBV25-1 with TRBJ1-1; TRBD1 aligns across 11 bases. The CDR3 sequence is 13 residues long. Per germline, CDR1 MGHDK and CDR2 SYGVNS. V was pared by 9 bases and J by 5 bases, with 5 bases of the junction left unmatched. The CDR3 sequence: CASGTGGRTEAFF. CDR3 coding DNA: TGTGCCAGTGGGACAGGGGGTAGAACTGAAGCTTTCTTT.

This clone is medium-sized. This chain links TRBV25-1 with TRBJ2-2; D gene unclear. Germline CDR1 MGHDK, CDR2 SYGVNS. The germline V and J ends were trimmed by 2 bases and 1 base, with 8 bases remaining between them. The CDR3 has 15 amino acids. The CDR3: CASSEAQMNTGELFF. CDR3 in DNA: TGTGCCAGCAGTGAAGCACAGATGAACACCGGGGAGCTGTTTTTT.